This is a list of T cell receptor beta chains from one sample in a study of cytomegalovirus exposure and HLA in healthy donors. TCRdb keeps only in-frame clones here, not all; method: immunoSEQ multiplex PCR. Seen here are about 140,000 clones, roughly four fifths observed once, and the top ten hold under 2%. Sequenced: PBMCs. All receptors come from a female donor in good health and CMV-seronegative. CDR3s include the opening cysteine and the closing phenylalanine or tryptophan. D genes are given only for firm matches. Rows may omit the clone size; those that give it use once, few, many or a size class.

d_gene	v_gene	abundance	j_gene	CDR3nt	CDR3aa
-	TRBV28	-	TRBJ2-7	TGTGCCAGCAGTTCAACTAAGCAGGGTTATCGGTACGAGCAGTACTTC	CASSSTKQGYRYEQYF
TRBD1	TRBV11-2	-	TRBJ1-3	TGTGCCAGCAGCTTAGATAGGGGATCACTCCAGGGGGCATCTGGAAACACCATATATTTT	CASSLDRGSLQGASGNTIYF
TRBD2	TRBV28	-	TRBJ2-1	TGTGCCAGCAGCCCATTAAGGGTCGGGACTAAAAACAATGAGCAGTTCTTC	CASSPLRVGTKNNEQFF
TRBD2	TRBV18	-	TRBJ2-7	TGTGCCAGCTCGTCGAAGCGGGAGTCTGGGCCGATCCCCTACGAGCAGTACTTC	CASSSKRESGPIPYEQYF
-	TRBV7-8	few	TRBJ1-4	TGTGCCAGCAGCTCGCGGACTAATGAAAAACTGTTTTTT	CASSSRTNEKLFF
-	TRBV5-1	few	TRBJ2-1	TGCGCCAGCAGCCTCTCCTCCTTGCGTGAGCAGTTCTTC	CASSLSSLREQFF
TRBD1	TRBV29-1	-	TRBJ1-2	TGCAGCGTTCGGCACCGGGACAGGGGATTGGATGGCTACACCTTC	CSVRHRDRGLDGYTF
-	TRBV27	-	TRBJ2-7	TGTGCCAGCAGTTTTGGCAGGGTTTACGAGCAGTACTTC	CASSFGRVYEQYF
TRBD1	TRBV30	-	TRBJ1-1	TGTGCCTGGAGTCCCGGGACAGGGTTCGTTTACACTGAAGCTTTCTTT	CAWSPGTGFVYTEAFF
TRBD2	TRBV11-2	-	TRBJ2-1	TGTGCCAGCAGCCAAAGAACGGGGGGACTAGCGGGGGGTACTGAGCAGTTCTTC	CASSQRTGGLAGGTEQFF
-	TRBV19	-	TRBJ1-4	TGTGCCAGTGGGCAGAATGAAAAACTGTTTTTT	CASGQNEKLFF
-	TRBV6-1	-	TRBJ1-2	TGTGCCTCGACGGGGGGCCCTGGGTATGGCTACACCTTC	CASTGGPGYGYTF
-	TRBV7-9	-	TRBJ1-2	TGTGCCAGCAGCTCGAATTTAAGACAGGAGTATGGCTACACCTTC	CASSSNLRQEYGYTF
-	TRBV29-1	-	TRBJ1-5	TGCAGCGTCGGACATAGCAATCAGCCCCAGCATTTT	CSVGHSNQPQHF
TRBD1	TRBV10-3	-	TRBJ2-3	TGTGCCATCAGTGTAGGGGACAGCAACACAGATACGCAGTATTTT	CAISVGDSNTDTQYF
-	TRBV5-1	-	TRBJ1-2	TGCGCCAGCAGCGCCTACAGGGTCTATGGCTACACCTTC	CASSAYRVYGYTF